This entry lists 2 T cell receptor beta chains sequenced from one sample in a study of blood T cell repertoires in COVID-19. Measured with immunoSEQ multiplex PCR; TCRdb has only the in-frame clones, and not every one. The table has about 400,000 clones, about nine tenths seen once. The sample consisted of peripheral blood. The receptors originated from a woman aged 25 to 39 with active or convalescent COVID-19.

Comments on this clone: Other nucleotide sequences in the sample specify the same CDR3. The chain joins TRBV5-1 to TRBJ1-1, with 9 nucleotides matching TRBD1. Per the germline V gene, CDR1 is SGHRS and CDR2 is YFSETQ. The CDR3 contains 14 residues. V gave up 4 bases and J gave up 5 bases; unmatched junction bases: 6. In DNA, the CDR3 is TGCGCCAGCAGCCCGGGACAGGGAAGTACTGAAGCTTTCTTT. Its protein product is CASSPGQGSTEAFF. Based on the CDR3 plus reference TRBV5-1 and TRBJ1-1, the full variable domain is KAGVTQTPRYLIKTRGQQVTLSCSPISGHRSVSWYQQTPGQGLQFLFEYFSETQRNKGNFPGRFSGRQFSNSRSEMNVSTLELGDSALYLCASSPGQGSTEAFFGQGTRLTVV.

This sequence joins TRBV20-1 and TRBJ1-1; the D gene is possibly TRBD1 (6 bases). The germline gives CDR1 DFQATT, CDR2 SNEGSKA (reference sequence). The CDR3 consists of 11 residues. The CDR3 loop reads CSTMRDKKAFF. CDR3 DNA: TGCAGCACCATGAGGGACAAGAAAGCTTTCTTT.